This T cell receptor (beta chain) emerged from a study of cytomegalovirus exposure and HLA in healthy donors. Study results and limitations: Later analysis suggested most CMV-associated TCR beta chains were HLA-restricted.

With regard to this clone: Its antigen is unidentified.

V was pared by 2 bases and J by 3 bases, with 8 bases of the junction left unmatched. CDR3 size: 17 residues. From germline, CDR1 is SGHTA and CDR2 FQGTGA. PCR amplification relied on 60 Vbeta primers (plus 13 Jbeta primers). Sequencing used immunoSEQ multiplex PCR; TCRdb keeps in-frame clones, though not all of them. Of over 95,000 clones in the sample, 67% are singletons; the top ten hold about 8%. The clonotype originates from a man younger than 30 in good health and CMV-seropositive. Sequenced: PBMCs. The gene calls are TRBV7-3 and TRBJ2-1; TRBD2 aligns across 9 bases. The CDR3 DNA sequence: TGTGCCAGCAGCTTAGCATCAGGGACTAGCATCTACAATGAGCAGTTCTTC. Its protein is CASSLASGTSIYNEQFF.